A selection of T cell receptor beta chains follows, all from one sample in a study of blood T cell repertoires in COVID-19. Using immunoSEQ multiplex PCR, the repertoire was profiled, and TCRdb retains in-frame clones only, with some absent. The sample lists 250,000 or so clones; 80% to 90% were seen once. The sample comprised PBMCs or T cells enriched from blood (not recorded which). These TCRs come from a woman between 45 and 65 years old who had recovered from COVID-19. CDR3s include the opening cysteine and the closing phenylalanine or tryptophan. A D gene is named only where the DNA matches it firmly. Size is omitted from some rows. Given values are once, few, many or a class for expanded clones.

j_gene: TRBJ1-6
d_gene: NA
abundance: once
v_gene: TRBV6-5
CDR3aa: CASSYSPSYNSPLHF
CDR3nt: TGTGCCAGCAGTTACTCACCCAGCTATAATTCACCCCTCCACTTT

j_gene: TRBJ2-7
d_gene: NA
abundance: NA
v_gene: TRBV5-4
CDR3aa: CASSLGGGRLYEQYF
CDR3nt: TGTGCCAGCAGCTTGGGAGGAGGTCGCCTCTACGAGCAGTACTTC

j_gene: TRBJ1-1
d_gene: NA
abundance: NA
v_gene: TRBV6-1
CDR3aa: CASSESVNTEAFF
CDR3nt: TGTGCCAGCAGTGAATCGGTGAACACTGAAGCTTTCTTT

j_gene: TRBJ1-1
d_gene: TRBD1
abundance: NA
v_gene: TRBV7-8
CDR3aa: CASSARQGAVEAFF
CDR3nt: TGTGCCAGCAGCGCACGACAGGGGGCTGTTGAAGCTTTCTTT

j_gene: TRBJ1-2
d_gene: NA
abundance: NA
v_gene: TRBV3-1/TRBV3-2
CDR3aa: CASSQDSPLGYTF
CDR3nt: TGTGCCAGCAGCCAAGATTCCCCTCTTGGCTACACCTTC

j_gene: TRBJ1-2
d_gene: TRBD1
abundance: NA
v_gene: TRBV7-9
CDR3aa: CASSLSKGAGGSYGYTF
CDR3nt: TGTGCCAGCAGCTTATCCAAGGGGGCAGGGGGCAGCTATGGCTACACCTTC

j_gene: TRBJ2-2
d_gene: TRBD2
abundance: few
v_gene: TRBV6-4
CDR3aa: CASSDRGLARTNTGELFF
CDR3nt: TGTGCCAGCAGTGACCGCGGACTAGCGCGGACGAACACCGGGGAGCTGTTTTTT

j_gene: TRBJ2-4
d_gene: NA
abundance: NA
v_gene: TRBV4-1
CDR3aa: CASSPRVLAKNIQYF
CDR3nt: TGCGCCAGCAGCCCCCGGGTCCTAGCCAAAAACATTCAGTACTTC

j_gene: TRBJ2-3
d_gene: TRBD2
abundance: NA
v_gene: TRBV4-1
CDR3aa: CASSQVVSSSGVFLEYF
CDR3nt: TGCGCCAGCAGCCAAGTAGTATCTTCTAGCGGAGTTTTTCTAGAGTATTTT

j_gene: TRBJ1-6
d_gene: NA
abundance: NA
v_gene: TRBV5-1
CDR3aa: CASSLRDRSRSNSPLHF
CDR3nt: TGCGCCAGCAGCTTGCGAGACAGGTCGAGATCTAATTCACCCCTCCACTTT

j_gene: TRBJ2-1
d_gene: TRBD2
abundance: NA
v_gene: TRBV28
CDR3aa: CASRGGSVNEQFF
CDR3nt: TGTGCCAGCCGTGGCGGGAGTGTCAATGAGCAGTTCTTC

j_gene: TRBJ2-7
d_gene: NA
abundance: few
v_gene: TRBV27
CDR3aa: CASSPGTLYEQYF
CDR3nt: TGTGCCAGCAGCCCCGGGACACTCTACGAGCAGTACTTC

j_gene: TRBJ2-7
d_gene: TRBD1
abundance: NA
v_gene: TRBV29-1
CDR3aa: CSARTGRSYEQYF
CDR3nt: TGCAGCGCCAGGACAGGACGCTCCTACGAGCAGTACTTC

j_gene: TRBJ2-7
d_gene: NA
abundance: NA
v_gene: TRBV28
CDR3aa: CATWGTPTYEQYF
CDR3nt: TGTGCCACGTGGGGGACACCTACCTACGAGCAGTACTTC

j_gene: TRBJ2-7
d_gene: TRBD2
abundance: medium-sized
v_gene: TRBV6-5
CDR3aa: CASSFATSGILYEQYF
CDR3nt: TGTGCCAGCAGTTTCGCCACTAGCGGGATTCTCTACGAGCAGTACTTC

j_gene: TRBJ1-1
d_gene: NA
abundance: NA
v_gene: TRBV9
CDR3aa: CASTPWGGTPGTEAFF
CDR3nt: TGTGCCAGCACCCCATGGGGGGGGACCCCTGGCACTGAAGCTTTCTTT

j_gene: TRBJ2-1
d_gene: NA
abundance: NA
v_gene: TRBV12-2
CDR3aa: CGSSDYNEQFF
CDR3nt: TGTGGGTCTAGCGACTACAATGAGCAGTTCTTC

j_gene: TRBJ2-5
d_gene: NA
abundance: NA
v_gene: TRBV5-4
CDR3aa: CASSPPARVYQETQYF
CDR3nt: TGTGCCAGCAGCCCCCCCGCGAGGGTGTACCAAGAGACCCAGTACTTC

j_gene: TRBJ2-1
d_gene: NA
abundance: NA
v_gene: TRBV5-5
CDR3aa: CASSLFSVYNEQFF
CDR3nt: TGTGCCAGCAGCTTGTTTAGCGTCTACAATGAGCAGTTCTTC

j_gene: TRBJ2-5
d_gene: TRBD1
abundance: NA
v_gene: TRBV10-3
CDR3aa: CAISETRTGMSETQYF
CDR3nt: TGTGCCATCAGTGAGACCCGGACAGGGATGTCAGAGACCCAGTACTTC

j_gene: TRBJ1-2
d_gene: TRBD1
abundance: NA
v_gene: TRBV28
CDR3aa: CASSLISGTGGYGYTF
CDR3nt: TGTGCCAGCAGTTTAATTTCCGGGACAGGGGGCTATGGCTACACCTTC

j_gene: TRBJ1-5
d_gene: TRBD1
abundance: NA
v_gene: TRBV6-2/TRBV6-3
CDR3aa: CASSSPDRDWIGQPQHF
CDR3nt: TGTGCCAGCAGCTCTCCGGACAGGGACTGGATAGGTCAGCCCCAGCATTTT

j_gene: TRBJ2-1
d_gene: NA
abundance: NA
v_gene: TRBV4-1
CDR3aa: CASSPHREGSYNEQFF
CDR3nt: TGCGCCAGCAGCCCACACAGGGAAGGGTCCTACAATGAGCAGTTCTTC

j_gene: TRBJ2-7
d_gene: NA
abundance: NA
v_gene: TRBV6-5
CDR3aa: CASSYSFVGRAYEQYF
CDR3nt: TGTGCCAGCAGTTACTCGTTCGTCGGGAGAGCCTACGAGCAGTACTTC

j_gene: TRBJ1-6
d_gene: NA
abundance: NA
v_gene: TRBV14
CDR3aa: CASSGGVWYSPLHF
CDR3nt: TGTGCCAGCAGTGGGGGCGTATGGTATTCACCCCTCCACTTT

j_gene: TRBJ2-3
d_gene: TRBD1
abundance: NA
v_gene: TRBV28
CDR3aa: CASSWGTGGDTQYF
CDR3nt: TGTGCCAGCAGTTGGGGGACAGGGGGAGATACGCAGTATTTT

j_gene: TRBJ1-1
d_gene: NA
abundance: NA
v_gene: TRBV5-8
CDR3aa: CASSRRFVQRNTEAFF
CDR3nt: TGTGCCAGCAGCCGCCGGTTTGTTCAAAGGAACACTGAAGCTTTCTTT

j_gene: TRBJ1-3
d_gene: TRBD1
abundance: NA
v_gene: TRBV4-1
CDR3aa: CASSQDHRQGANTIYF
CDR3nt: TGCGCCAGCAGCCAAGATCACCGACAGGGCGCAAACACCATATATTTT

j_gene: TRBJ2-3
d_gene: TRBD2
abundance: NA
v_gene: TRBV4-1
CDR3aa: CASSQENRAGASNTQYF
CDR3nt: TGCGCCAGCAGCCAAGAAAACCGAGCGGGAGCTTCAAATACGCAGTATTTT

j_gene: TRBJ2-1
d_gene: NA
abundance: NA
v_gene: TRBV18
CDR3aa: CASSPIRGASYNEQFF
CDR3nt: TGTGCCAGCTCACCAATCCGCGGGGCGTCCTACAATGAGCAGTTCTTC

j_gene: TRBJ1-1
d_gene: NA
abundance: NA
v_gene: TRBV19
CDR3aa: CASSIEGLGGTEAFF
CDR3nt: TGTGCCAGTAGTATAGAAGGATTGGGGGGGACTGAAGCTTTCTTT

j_gene: TRBJ2-7
d_gene: TRBD2
abundance: NA
v_gene: TRBV20-1
CDR3aa: CSASGGDLGLAGPYEQYF
CDR3nt: TGCAGTGCGAGTGGGGGCGACTTGGGACTAGCGGGGCCCTACGAGCAGTACTTC

j_gene: TRBJ2-7
d_gene: TRBD2
abundance: NA
v_gene: TRBV19
CDR3aa: CASSISLLAGSYEQYF
CDR3nt: TGTGCCAGTAGTATATCCCTACTAGCGGGCTCCTACGAGCAGTACTTC

j_gene: TRBJ2-7
d_gene: NA
abundance: few
v_gene: TRBV29-1
CDR3aa: CSVTRDLDSYEQYF
CDR3nt: TGCAGCGTTACACGGGACTTGGACTCCTACGAGCAGTACTTC

j_gene: TRBJ2-7
d_gene: TRBD1
abundance: NA
v_gene: TRBV5-1
CDR3aa: CASRLGTGRAYEQYF
CDR3nt: TGCGCCAGCAGACTCGGGACAGGGAGGGCCTACGAGCAGTACTTC

j_gene: TRBJ2-7
d_gene: TRBD2
abundance: NA
v_gene: TRBV13
CDR3aa: CASSSSGSYEQYF
CDR3nt: TGTGCCAGCAGCTCTAGCGGGAGCTACGAGCAGTACTTC

j_gene: TRBJ2-7
d_gene: NA
abundance: once
v_gene: TRBV19
CDR3aa: CASSIVGESYYEQYF
CDR3nt: TGTGCCAGTAGTATAGTAGGGGAATCCTACTACGAGCAGTACTTC

j_gene: TRBJ2-1
d_gene: NA
abundance: NA
v_gene: TRBV20-1
CDR3aa: CSASLPGTSYNEQFF
CDR3nt: TGCAGTGCTAGTCTGCCGGGAACCTCCTACAATGAGCAGTTCTTC

j_gene: TRBJ2-1
d_gene: TRBD1
abundance: once
v_gene: TRBV7-8
CDR3aa: CASSLAVSPGQGYNEQFF
CDR3nt: TGTGCCAGCAGCTTAGCAGTCAGTCCGGGACAGGGGTACAATGAGCAGTTCTTC

j_gene: TRBJ1-6
d_gene: NA
abundance: NA
v_gene: TRBV2
CDR3aa: CASTRSNSPLHF
CDR3nt: TGTGCCAGCACAAGGAGTAATTCACCCCTCCACTTT

j_gene: TRBJ1-5
d_gene: NA
abundance: NA
v_gene: TRBV19
CDR3aa: CASSTTPGGQPQHF
CDR3nt: TGTGCCAGTAGTACCACTCCGGGAGGGCAGCCCCAGCATTTT

j_gene: TRBJ1-1
d_gene: NA
abundance: NA
v_gene: TRBV29-1
CDR3aa: CSVATVNTEAFF
CDR3nt: TGCAGCGTTGCAACAGTGAACACTGAAGCTTTCTTT

j_gene: TRBJ2-1
d_gene: TRBD2
abundance: NA
v_gene: TRBV5-1
CDR3aa: CASSLEGGRGEQFF
CDR3nt: TGCGCCAGCAGCCTCGAGGGAGGGAGGGGTGAGCAGTTCTTC

j_gene: TRBJ2-1
d_gene: NA
abundance: NA
v_gene: TRBV3-1/TRBV3-2
CDR3aa: CASSQHSLEQFF
CDR3nt: TGTGCCAGCAGCCAGCACTCCCTTGAGCAGTTCTTC

j_gene: TRBJ2-1
d_gene: NA
abundance: once
v_gene: TRBV7-3
CDR3aa: CARENTYNEQFF
CDR3nt: TGTGCCCGAGAGAATACCTACAATGAGCAGTTCTTC

j_gene: TRBJ1-4
d_gene: TRBD1
abundance: NA
v_gene: TRBV5-1
CDR3aa: CASSMERRGFEKLFF
CDR3nt: TGCGCCAGCAGTATGGAGCGCAGGGGGTTTGAAAAACTGTTTTTT

j_gene: TRBJ2-1
d_gene: TRBD2
abundance: NA
v_gene: TRBV24-1
CDR3aa: CATSDFSSGRSYNEQFF
CDR3nt: TGTGCCACCAGTGATTTTTCTAGCGGGAGATCGTACAATGAGCAGTTCTTC

j_gene: TRBJ1-6
d_gene: NA
abundance: NA
v_gene: TRBV6-4
CDR3aa: CASSDFPGGKNSPLHF
CDR3nt: TGTGCCAGCAGTGACTTTCCCGGGGGGAAGAATTCACCCCTCCACTTT